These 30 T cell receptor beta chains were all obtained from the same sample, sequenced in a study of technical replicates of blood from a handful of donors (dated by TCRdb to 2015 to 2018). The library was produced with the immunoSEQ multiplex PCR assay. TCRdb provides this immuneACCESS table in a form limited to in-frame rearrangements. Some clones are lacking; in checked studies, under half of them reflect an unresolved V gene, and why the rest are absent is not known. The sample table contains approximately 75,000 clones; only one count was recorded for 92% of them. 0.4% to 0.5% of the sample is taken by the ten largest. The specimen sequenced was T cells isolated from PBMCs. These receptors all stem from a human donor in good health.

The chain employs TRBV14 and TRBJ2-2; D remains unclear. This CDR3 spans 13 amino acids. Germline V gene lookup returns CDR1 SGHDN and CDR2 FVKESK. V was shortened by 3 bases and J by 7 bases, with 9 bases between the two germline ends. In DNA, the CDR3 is TGTGCCAGCAGCCAGATTGAGAACGGGGAGCTGTTTTTT. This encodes CASSQIENGELFF.

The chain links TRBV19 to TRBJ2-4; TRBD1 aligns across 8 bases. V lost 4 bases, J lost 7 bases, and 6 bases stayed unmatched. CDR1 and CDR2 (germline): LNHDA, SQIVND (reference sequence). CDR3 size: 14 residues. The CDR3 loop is CASSKDRVENIQYF. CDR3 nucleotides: TGTGCCAGTAGTAAGGACAGGGTTGAGAACATTCAGTACTTC.

CDR3 in amino acids: CASSLITSGRIQQYF. In DNA form, the CDR3 reads TGTGCCAGCAGCTTAATAACTAGCGGCCGAATCCAGCAGTACTTC. V and J are TRBV7-9 and TRBJ2-7; the match to TRBD2 covers 8 bases. V was pared by 2 bases and J by 8 bases, with 11 bases of the junction left unmatched. CDR3 length equals 15 residues. The germline V gene has CDR1 SEHNR and CDR2 FQNEAQ (reference sequence).

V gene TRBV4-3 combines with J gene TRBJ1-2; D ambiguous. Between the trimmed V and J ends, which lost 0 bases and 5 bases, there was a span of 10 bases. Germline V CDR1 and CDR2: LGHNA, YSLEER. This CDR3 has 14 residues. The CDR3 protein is CASSQEGGAYGYTF. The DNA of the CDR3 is TGCGCCAGCAGCCAAGAGGGAGGAGCTTATGGCTACACCTTC.

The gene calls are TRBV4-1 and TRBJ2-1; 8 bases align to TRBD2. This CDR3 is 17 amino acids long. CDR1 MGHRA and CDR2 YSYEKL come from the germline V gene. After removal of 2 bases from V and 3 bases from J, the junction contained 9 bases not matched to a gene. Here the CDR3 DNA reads TGCGCCAGCAGCCAAAGATTAGAAACTAGCGGCTACAATGAGCAGTTCTTC. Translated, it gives CASSQRLETSGYNEQFF.

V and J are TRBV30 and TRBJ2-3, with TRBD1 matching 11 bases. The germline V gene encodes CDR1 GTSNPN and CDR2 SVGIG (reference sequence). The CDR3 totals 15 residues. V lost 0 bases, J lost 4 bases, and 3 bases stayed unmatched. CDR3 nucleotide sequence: TGTGCCTGGAGTGTAGGGGACAGGGGGTCAGATACGCAGTATTTT. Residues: CAWSVGDRGSDTQYF.

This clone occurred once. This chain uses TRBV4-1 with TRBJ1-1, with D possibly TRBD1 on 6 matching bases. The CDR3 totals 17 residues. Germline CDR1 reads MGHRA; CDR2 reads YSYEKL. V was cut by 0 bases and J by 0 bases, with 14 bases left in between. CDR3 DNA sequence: TGCGCCAGCAGCCAAGATCAGACAGGCGGCCTGAACACTGAAGCTTTCTTT. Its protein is CASSQDQTGGLNTEAFF.

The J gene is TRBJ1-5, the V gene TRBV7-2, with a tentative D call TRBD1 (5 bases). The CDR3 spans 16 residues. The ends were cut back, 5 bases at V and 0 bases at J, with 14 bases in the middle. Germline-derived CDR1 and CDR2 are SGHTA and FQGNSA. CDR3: CASSPIGGFSNQPQHF. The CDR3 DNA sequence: TGTGCCAGCAGCCCAATCGGGGGGTTTAGCAATCAGCCCCAGCATTTT.

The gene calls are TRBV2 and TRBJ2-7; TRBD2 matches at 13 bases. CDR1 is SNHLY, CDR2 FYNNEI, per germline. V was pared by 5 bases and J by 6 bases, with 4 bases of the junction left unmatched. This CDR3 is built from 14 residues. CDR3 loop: CASSPGLAGVEQYF. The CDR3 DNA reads TGTGCCAGCAGTCCCGGACTAGCGGGAGTCGAGCAGTACTTC.

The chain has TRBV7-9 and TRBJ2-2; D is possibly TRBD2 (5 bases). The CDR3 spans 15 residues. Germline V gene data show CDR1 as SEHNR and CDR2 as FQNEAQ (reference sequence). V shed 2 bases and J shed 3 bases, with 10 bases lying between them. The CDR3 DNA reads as TGTGCCAGCAGCTTATCGGACTTATACACCGGGGAGCTGTTTTTT. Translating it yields CASSLSDLYTGELFF.

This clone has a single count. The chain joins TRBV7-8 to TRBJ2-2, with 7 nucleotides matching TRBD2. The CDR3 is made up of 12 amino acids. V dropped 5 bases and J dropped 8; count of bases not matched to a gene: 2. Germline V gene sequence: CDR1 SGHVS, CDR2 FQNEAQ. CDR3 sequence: CASSTREGELFF. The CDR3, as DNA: TGTGCCAGCAGCACGCGGGAGGGGGAGCTGTTTTTT.

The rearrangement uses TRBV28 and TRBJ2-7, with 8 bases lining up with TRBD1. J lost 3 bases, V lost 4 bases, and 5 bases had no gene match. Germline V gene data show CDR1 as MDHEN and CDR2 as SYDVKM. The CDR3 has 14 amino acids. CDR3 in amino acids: CASSSRDRHYEQYF. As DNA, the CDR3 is TGTGCCAGCAGTTCCCGGGACAGGCACTACGAGCAGTACTTC.

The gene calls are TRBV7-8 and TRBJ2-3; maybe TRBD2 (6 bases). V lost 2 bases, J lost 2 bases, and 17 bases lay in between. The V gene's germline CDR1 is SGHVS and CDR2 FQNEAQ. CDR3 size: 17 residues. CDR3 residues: CASSLRRRLEYTDTQYF. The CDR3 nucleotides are TGTGCCAGCAGCTTACGGCGGAGACTAGAATACACAGATACGCAGTATTTT. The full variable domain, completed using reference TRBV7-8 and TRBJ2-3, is GAGVSQSPRYKVAKRGQDVALRCDPISGHVSLFWYQQALGQGPEFLTYFQNEAQLDKSGLPSDRFFAERPEGSVSTLKIQRTQQEDSAVYLCASSLRRRLEYTDTQYFGPGTRLTVL.

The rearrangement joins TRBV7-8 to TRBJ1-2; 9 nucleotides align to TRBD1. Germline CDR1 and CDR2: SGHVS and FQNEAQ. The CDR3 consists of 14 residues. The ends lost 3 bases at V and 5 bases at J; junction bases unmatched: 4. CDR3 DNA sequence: TGTGCCAGCAGCTTGGGGACAGGGCGGTATGGCTACACCTTC. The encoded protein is CASSLGTGRYGYTF.

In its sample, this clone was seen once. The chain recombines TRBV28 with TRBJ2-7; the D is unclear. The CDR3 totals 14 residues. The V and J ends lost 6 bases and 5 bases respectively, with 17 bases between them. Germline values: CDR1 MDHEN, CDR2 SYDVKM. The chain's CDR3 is CASSPPQAPNEQYF. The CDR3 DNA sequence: TGTGCCAGCAGCCCCCCTCAGGCACCCAACGAGCAGTACTTC.

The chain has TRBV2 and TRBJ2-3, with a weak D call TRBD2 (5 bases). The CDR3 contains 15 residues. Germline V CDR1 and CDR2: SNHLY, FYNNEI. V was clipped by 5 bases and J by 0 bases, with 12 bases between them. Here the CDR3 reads CASSLRRGSTDTQYF. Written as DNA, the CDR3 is TGTGCCAGCAGTCTTCGCCGCGGGAGCACAGATACGCAGTATTTT. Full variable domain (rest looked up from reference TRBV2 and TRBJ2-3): EPEVTQTPSHQVTQMGQEVILRCVPISNHLYFYWYRQILGQKVEFLVSFYNNEISEKSEIFDDQFSVERPDGSNFTLKIRSTKLEDSAMYFCASSLRRGSTDTQYFGPGTRLTVL.

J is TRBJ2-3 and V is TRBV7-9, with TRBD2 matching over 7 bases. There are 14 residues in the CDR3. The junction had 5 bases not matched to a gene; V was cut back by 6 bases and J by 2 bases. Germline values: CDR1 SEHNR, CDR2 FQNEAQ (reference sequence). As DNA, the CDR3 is TGTGCCAGCAGGGAGGCGGGAGTCACAGATACGCAGTATTTT. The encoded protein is CASREAGVTDTQYF.

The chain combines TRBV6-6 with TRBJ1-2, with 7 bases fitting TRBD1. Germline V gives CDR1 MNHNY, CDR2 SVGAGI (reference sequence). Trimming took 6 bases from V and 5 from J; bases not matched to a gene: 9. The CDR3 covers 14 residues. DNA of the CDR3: TGTGCCAGCAGCATAGGGGGCAACGGATATGGCTACACCTTC. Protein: CASSIGGNGYGYTF.

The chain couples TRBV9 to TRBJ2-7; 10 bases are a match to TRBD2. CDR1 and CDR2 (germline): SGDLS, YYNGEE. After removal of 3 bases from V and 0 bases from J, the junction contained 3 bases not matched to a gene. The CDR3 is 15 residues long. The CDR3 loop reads CASSAGLAASYEQYF. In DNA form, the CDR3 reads TGTGCCAGCAGCGCCGGACTAGCGGCCTCCTACGAGCAGTACTTC.

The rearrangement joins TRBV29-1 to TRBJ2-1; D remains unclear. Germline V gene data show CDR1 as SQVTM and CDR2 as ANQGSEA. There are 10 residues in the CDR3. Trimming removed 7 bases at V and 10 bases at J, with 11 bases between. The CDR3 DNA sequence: TGCAGCGGTAGAACGGAGGAGCAGTTCTTC. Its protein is CSGRTEEQFF.

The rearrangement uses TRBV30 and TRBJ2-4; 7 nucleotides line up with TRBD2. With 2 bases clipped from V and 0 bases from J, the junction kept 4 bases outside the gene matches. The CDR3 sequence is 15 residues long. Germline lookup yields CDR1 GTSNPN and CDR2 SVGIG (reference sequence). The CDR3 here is CAWSLLAGAKNIQYF. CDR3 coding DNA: TGTGCCTGGAGTTTGTTAGCGGGAGCCAAAAACATTCAGTACTTC.

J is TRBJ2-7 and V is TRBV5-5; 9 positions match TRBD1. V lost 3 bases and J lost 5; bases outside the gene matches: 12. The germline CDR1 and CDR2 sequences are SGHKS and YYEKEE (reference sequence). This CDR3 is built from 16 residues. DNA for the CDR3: TGTGCCAGCAGCTCGCCAGAGGACAGGGGTTACGACGAGCAGTACTTC. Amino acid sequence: CASSSPEDRGYDEQYF.

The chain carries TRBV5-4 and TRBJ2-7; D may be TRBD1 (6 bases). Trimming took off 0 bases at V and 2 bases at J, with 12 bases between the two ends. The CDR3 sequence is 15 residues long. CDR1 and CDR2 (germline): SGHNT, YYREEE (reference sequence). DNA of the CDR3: TGTGCCAGCAGCTTGGTACAGGGCAACCCCTACGAGCAGTACTTC. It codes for CASSLVQGNPYEQYF.

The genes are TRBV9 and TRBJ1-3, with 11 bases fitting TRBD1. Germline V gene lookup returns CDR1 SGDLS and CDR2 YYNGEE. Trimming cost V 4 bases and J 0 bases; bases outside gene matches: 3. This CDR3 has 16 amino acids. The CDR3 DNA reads TGTGCCAGCAGCTTGGACAGGGGGCTCTCTGGAAACACCATATATTTT. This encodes CASSLDRGLSGNTIYF.

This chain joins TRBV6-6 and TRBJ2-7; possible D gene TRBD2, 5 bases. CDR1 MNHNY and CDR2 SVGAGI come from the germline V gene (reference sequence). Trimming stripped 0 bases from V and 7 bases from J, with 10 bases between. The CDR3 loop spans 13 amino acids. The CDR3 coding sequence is TGTGCCAGCAGTTACTCAGCGGCGTCTGAGCAGTACTTC. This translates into CASSYSAASEQYF.

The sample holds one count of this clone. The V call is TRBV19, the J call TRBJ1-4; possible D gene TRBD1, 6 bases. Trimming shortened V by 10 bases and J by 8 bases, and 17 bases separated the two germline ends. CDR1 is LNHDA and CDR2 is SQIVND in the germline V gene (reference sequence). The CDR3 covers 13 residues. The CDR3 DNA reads TGTGCCACCAGGCGGGGGCGCCTCGAAAAACTGTTTTTT. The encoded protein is CATRRGRLEKLFF.

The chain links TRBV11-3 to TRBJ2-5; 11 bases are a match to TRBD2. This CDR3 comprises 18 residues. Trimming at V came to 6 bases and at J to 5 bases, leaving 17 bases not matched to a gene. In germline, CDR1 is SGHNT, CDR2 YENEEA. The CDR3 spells CASSSQAVLAGVRETQYF. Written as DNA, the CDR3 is TGTGCCAGCAGTTCACAAGCGGTACTAGCGGGAGTTAGGGAGACCCAGTACTTC. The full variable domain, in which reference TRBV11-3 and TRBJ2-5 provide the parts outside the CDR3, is EAGVVQSPRYKIIEKKQPVAFWCNPISGHNTLYWYLQNLGQGPELLIRYENEEAVDDSQLPKDRFSAERLKGVDSTLKIQPAELGDSAVYLCASSSQAVLAGVRETQYFGPGTRLLVL.

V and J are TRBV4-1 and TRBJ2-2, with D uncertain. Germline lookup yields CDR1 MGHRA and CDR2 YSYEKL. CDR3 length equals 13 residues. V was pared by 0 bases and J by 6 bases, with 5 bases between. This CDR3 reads CASSQDRAGELFF. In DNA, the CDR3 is TGCGCCAGCAGCCAAGATCGCGCCGGGGAGCTGTTTTTT.

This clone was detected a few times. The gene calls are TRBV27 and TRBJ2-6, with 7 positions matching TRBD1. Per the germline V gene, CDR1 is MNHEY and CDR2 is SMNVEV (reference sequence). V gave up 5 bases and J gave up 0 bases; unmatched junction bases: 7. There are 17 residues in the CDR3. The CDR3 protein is CASSPRDSLSGANVLTF. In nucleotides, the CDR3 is TGTGCCAGCAGTCCCCGGGACAGTCTCTCTGGGGCCAACGTCCTGACTTTC. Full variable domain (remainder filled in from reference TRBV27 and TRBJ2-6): EAQVTQNPRYLITVTGKKLTVTCSQNMNHEYMSWYRQDPGLGLRQIYYSMNVEVTDKGDVPEGYKVSRKEKRNFPLILESPSPNQTSLYFCASSPRDSLSGANVLTFGAGSRLTVL.

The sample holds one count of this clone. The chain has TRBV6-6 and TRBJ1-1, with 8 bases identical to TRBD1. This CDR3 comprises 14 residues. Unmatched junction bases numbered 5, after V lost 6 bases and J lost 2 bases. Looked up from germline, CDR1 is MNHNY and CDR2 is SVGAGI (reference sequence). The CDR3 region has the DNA TGTGCCAGCAGCTTAGACAGGGGAAACACTGAAGCTTTCTTT. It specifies CASSLDRGNTEAFF.